This TCR beta chain was obtained from a study of cytomegalovirus exposure and HLA in healthy donors. This clone was seen only a few times. Sequence at one end of the junction differs from germline and may be a read error. Primers: 60 Vbeta forward and 13 Jbeta reverse. Data came from immunoSEQ multiplex PCR; TCRdb stores just in-frame clones and leaves some out. Among 100,000 to 150,000 clones listed, less than 85% were seen once. Looked up from germline, CDR1 is MNHNS and CDR2 is SASEGT. The CDR3 runs to 17 residues. The sequence was collected from a man aged 40-49 years in good health and CMV-seronegative. The chain recombines TRBV6-1 with TRBJ2-3; 11 positions agree with TRBD2. The sample comprised PBMCs. The CDR3 sequence is CASREGGTSGLTDTQYF. The CDR3 DNA is TGTGCCAGCAGAGAAGGAGGGACTAGCGGCCTGACAGATACGCAGTATTTT.